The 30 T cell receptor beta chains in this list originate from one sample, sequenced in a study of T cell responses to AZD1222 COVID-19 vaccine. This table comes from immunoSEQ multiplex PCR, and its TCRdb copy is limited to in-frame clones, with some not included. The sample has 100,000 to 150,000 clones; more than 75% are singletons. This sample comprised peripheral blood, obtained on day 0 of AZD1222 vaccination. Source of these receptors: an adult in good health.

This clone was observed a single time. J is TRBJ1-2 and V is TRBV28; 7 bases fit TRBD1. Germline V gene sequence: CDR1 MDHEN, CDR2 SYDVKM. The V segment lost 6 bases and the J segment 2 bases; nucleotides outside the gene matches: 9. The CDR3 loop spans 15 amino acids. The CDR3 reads CASRSSGQTNYGYTF. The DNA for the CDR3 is TGTGCCAGCAGAAGTTCGGGACAGACAAACTATGGCTACACCTTC.

The CDR3 DNA is TGCGCCAGCAGCAAAAGGGTGGGTGGCTACACCTTC. This encodes CASSKRVGGYTF. The gene calls are TRBV4-1 and TRBJ1-2; no clear D gene. Trimming removed 5 bases from V and 7 bases from J, with 11 bases in between. This CDR3 is built from 12 residues. Germline CDR1 MGHRA, CDR2 YSYEKL.

The CDR3 sequence is CASSQDLHGREQFF. The CDR3 DNA follows: TGTGCCAGCAGCCAAGATCTCCATGGGCGGGAGCAGTTCTTC. The V gene is TRBV4-2, the J gene TRBJ2-1; no firm D call. Germline lookup yields CDR1 LGHNA and CDR2 YNFKEQ. The germline V and J ends were trimmed by 0 bases and 10 bases, with 13 bases remaining between them. The CDR3 extends over 14 amino acids.

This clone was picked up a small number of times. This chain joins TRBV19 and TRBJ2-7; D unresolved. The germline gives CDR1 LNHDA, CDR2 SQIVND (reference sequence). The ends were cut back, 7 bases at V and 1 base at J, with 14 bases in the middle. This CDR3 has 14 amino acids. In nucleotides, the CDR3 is TGTGCCAGTACTACCAGTTTCGGTTCCTACGAGCAGTACTTC. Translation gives CASTTSFGSYEQYF.

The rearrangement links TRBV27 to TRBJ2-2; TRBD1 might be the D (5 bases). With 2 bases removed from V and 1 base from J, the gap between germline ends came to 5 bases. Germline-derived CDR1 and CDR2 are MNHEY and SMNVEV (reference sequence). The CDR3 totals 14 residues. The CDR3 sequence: CASSLGQNTGELFF. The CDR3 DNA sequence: TGTGCCAGCAGTTTAGGACAGAACACCGGGGAGCTGTTTTTT.

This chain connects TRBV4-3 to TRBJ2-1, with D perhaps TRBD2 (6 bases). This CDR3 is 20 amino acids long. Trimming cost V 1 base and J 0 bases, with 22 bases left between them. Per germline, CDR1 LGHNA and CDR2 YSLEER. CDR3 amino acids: CASSQANGLTPVSSYNEQFF. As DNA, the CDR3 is TGCGCCAGCAGCCAAGCTAATGGACTAACCCCCGTTAGCTCCTACAATGAGCAGTTCTTC.

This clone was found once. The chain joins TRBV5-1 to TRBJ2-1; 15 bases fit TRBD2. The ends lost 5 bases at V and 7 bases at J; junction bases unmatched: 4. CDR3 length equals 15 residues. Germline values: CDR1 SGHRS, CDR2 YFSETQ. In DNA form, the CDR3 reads TGCGCCAGCAGATCGGGACTAGCGGGGGGAAATGAGCAGTTCTTC. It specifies CASRSGLAGGNEQFF.

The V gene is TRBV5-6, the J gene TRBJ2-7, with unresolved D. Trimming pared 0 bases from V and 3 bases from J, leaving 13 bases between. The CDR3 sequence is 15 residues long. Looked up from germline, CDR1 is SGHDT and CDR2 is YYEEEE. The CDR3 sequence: CASSLAGAILYEQYF. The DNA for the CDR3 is TGTGCCAGCAGCTTGGCCGGCGCCATCCTCTACGAGCAGTACTTC.

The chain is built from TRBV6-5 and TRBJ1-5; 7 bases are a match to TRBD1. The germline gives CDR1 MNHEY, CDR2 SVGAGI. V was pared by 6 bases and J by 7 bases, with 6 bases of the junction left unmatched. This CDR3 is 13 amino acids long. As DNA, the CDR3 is TGTGCCAGCAGGACAGGGCGGGGACAGCCCCAGCATTTT. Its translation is CASRTGRGQPQHF.

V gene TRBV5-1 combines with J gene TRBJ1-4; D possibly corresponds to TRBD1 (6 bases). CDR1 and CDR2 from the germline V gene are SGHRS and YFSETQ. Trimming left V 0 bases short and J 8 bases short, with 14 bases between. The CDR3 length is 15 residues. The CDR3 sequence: CASSLGRGEREKLFF. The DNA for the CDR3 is TGCGCCAGCAGCTTGGGAAGGGGGGAAAGGGAAAAACTGTTTTTT.

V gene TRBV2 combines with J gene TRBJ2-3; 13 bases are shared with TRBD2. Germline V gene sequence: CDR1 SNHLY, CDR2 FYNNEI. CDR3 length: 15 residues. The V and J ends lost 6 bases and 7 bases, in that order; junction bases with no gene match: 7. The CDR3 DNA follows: TGTGCCAGCAGCCCGACTAGCGGGGGGAGCAATACGCAGTATTTT. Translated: CASSPTSGGSNTQYF.

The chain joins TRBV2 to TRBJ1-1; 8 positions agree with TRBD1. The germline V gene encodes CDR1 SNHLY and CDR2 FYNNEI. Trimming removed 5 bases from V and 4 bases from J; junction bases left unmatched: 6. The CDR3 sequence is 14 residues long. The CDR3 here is CASSSQGAGTEAFF. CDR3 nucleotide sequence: TGTGCCAGCAGTAGCCAGGGGGCGGGCACTGAAGCTTTCTTT.

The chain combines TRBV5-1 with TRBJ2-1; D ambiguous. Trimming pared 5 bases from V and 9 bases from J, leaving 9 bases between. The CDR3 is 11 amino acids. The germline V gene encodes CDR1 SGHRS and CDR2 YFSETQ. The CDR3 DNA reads TGCGCCAGCAGAGAATCGGGTGAGCAGTTCTTC. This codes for CASRESGEQFF.

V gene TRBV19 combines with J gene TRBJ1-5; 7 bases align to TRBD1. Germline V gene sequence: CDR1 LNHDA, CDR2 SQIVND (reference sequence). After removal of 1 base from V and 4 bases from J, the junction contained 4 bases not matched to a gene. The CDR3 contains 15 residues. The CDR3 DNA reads TGTGCCAGTAGTATAGGTTGGGGACAGAATCAGCCCCAGCATTTT. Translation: CASSIGWGQNQPQHF. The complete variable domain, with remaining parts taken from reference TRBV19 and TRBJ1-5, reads DGGITQSPKYLFRKEGQNVTLSCEQNLNHDAMYWYRQDPGQGLRLIYYSQIVNDFQKGDIAEGYSVSREKKESFPLTVTSAQKNPTAFYLCASSIGWGQNQPQHFGDGTRLSIL.

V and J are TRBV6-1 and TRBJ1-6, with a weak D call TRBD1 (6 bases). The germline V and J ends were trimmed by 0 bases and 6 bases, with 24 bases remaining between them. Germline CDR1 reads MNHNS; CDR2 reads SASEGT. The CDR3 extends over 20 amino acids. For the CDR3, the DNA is TGTGCCAGCAGTGAAGCGGTGGGGGGCCACCCGAAATCCCCTAATTCACCCCTCCACTTT. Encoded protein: CASSEAVGGHPKSPNSPLHF.

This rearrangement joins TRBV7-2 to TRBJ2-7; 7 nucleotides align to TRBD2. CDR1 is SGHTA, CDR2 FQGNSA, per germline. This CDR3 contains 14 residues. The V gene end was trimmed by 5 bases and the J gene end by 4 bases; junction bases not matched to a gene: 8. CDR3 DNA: TGTGCCAGCAGCACGGGGGGTCTTGTATACGAGCAGTACTTC. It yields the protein CASSTGGLVYEQYF.

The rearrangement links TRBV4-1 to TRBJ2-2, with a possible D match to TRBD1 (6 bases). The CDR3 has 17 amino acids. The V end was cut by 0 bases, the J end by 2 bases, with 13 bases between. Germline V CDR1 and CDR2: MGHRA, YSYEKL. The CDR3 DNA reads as TGCGCCAGCAGCCAAGATACTCGGGACACAAACACCGGGGAGCTGTTTTTT. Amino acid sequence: CASSQDTRDTNTGELFF.

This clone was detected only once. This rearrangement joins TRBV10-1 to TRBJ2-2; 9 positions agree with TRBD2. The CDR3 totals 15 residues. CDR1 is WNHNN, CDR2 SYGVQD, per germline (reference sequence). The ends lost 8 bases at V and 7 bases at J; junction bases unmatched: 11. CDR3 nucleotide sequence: TGCGCCAGCGGACATAGCGGGAGAAATAACGGGGAGCTGTTTTTT. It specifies CASGHSGRNNGELFF.

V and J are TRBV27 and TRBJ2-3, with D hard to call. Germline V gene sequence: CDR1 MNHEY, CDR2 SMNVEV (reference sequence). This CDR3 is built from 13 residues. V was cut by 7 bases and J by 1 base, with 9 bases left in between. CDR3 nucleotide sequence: TGTGCCAGCAAGATCCGGGGCACAGATACGCAGTATTTT. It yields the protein CASKIRGTDTQYF.

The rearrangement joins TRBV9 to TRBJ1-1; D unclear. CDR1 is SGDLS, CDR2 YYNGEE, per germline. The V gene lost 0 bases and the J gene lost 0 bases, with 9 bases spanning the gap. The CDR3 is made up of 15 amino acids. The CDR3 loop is CASSVGHLLNTEAFF. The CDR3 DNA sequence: TGTGCCAGCAGCGTAGGGCATCTTTTGAACACTGAAGCTTTCTTT.

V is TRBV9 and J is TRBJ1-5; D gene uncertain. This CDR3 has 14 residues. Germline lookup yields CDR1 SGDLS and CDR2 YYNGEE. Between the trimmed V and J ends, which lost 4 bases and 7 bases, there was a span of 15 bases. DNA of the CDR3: TGTGCCAGCAGCTCGGGCCCCTCGGGACAGCCCCAGCATTTT. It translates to CASSSGPSGQPQHF.

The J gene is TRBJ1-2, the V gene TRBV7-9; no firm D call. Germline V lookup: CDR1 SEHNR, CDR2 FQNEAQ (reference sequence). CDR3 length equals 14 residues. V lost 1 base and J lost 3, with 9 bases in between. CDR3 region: CASSLEEVYYGYTF. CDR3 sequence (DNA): TGTGCCAGCAGCTTAGAAGAGGTTTACTATGGCTACACCTTC.

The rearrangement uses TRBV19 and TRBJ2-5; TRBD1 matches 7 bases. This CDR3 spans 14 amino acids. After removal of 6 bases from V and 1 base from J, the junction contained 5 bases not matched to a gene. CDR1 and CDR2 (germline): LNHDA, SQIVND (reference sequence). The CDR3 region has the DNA TGTGCCAGTAGCCGAGACAGGGCCCAAGAGACCCAGTACTTC. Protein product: CASSRDRAQETQYF. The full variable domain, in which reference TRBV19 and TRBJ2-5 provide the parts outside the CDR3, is DGGITQSPKYLFRKEGQNVTLSCEQNLNHDAMYWYRQDPGQGLRLIYYSQIVNDFQKGDIAEGYSVSREKKESFPLTVTSAQKNPTAFYLCASSRDRAQETQYFGPGTRLLVL.

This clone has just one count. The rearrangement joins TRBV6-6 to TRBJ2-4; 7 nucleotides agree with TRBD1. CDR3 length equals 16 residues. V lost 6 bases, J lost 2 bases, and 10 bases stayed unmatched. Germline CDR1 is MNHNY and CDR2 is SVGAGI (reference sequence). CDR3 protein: CASSQDRVGSKNIQYF. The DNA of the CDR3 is TGTGCCAGCAGCCAAGACAGGGTCGGGTCCAAAAACATTCAGTACTTC.

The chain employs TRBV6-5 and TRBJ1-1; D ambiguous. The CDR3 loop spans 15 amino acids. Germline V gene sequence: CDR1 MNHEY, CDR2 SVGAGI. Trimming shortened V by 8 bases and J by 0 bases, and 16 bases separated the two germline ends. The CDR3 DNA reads TGTGCCAGCGGCCCTACCGGCAGATTGAACACTGAAGCTTTCTTT. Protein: CASGPTGRLNTEAFF.

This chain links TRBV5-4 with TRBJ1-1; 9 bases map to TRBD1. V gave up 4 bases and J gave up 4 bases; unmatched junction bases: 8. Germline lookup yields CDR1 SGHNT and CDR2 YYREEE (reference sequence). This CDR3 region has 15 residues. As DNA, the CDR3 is TGTGCCAGCAGCCAACCGACAGGGGGTGGCACTGAAGCTTTCTTT. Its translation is CASSQPTGGGTEAFF.

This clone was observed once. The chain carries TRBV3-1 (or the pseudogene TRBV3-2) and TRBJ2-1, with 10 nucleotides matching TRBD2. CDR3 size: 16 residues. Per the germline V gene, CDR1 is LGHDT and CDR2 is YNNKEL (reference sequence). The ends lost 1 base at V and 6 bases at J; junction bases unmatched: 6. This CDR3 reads CASSQVIAGGGNEQFF. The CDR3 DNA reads TGTGCCAGCAGCCAAGTCATAGCGGGGGGAGGCAATGAGCAGTTCTTC.

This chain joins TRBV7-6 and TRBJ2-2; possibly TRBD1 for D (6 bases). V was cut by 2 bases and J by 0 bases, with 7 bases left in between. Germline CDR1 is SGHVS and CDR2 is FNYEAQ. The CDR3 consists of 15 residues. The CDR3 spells CASSLKGANTGELFF. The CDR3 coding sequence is TGTGCCAGCAGCTTAAAGGGGGCGAACACCGGGGAGCTGTTTTTT.

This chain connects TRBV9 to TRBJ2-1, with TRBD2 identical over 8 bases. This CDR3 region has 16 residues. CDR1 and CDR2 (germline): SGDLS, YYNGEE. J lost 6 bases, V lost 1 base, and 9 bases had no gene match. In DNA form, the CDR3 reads TGTGCCAGCAGCGTAACAAGCGGGAGTCCTCTCAATGAGCAGTTCTTC. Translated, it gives CASSVTSGSPLNEQFF.

The DNA of the CDR3 is TGCGCCAGCAGCTCCGGGACAGCTAAATACACTGAAGCTTTCTTT. Amino acids: CASSSGTAKYTEAFF. J is TRBJ1-1 and V is TRBV5-1; 7 bases agree with TRBD1. The CDR3 runs to 15 residues. CDR1 is SGHRS and CDR2 is YFSETQ in the germline V gene. The trim removed 3 bases at V and 3 bases at J, leaving 8 bases unmatched.